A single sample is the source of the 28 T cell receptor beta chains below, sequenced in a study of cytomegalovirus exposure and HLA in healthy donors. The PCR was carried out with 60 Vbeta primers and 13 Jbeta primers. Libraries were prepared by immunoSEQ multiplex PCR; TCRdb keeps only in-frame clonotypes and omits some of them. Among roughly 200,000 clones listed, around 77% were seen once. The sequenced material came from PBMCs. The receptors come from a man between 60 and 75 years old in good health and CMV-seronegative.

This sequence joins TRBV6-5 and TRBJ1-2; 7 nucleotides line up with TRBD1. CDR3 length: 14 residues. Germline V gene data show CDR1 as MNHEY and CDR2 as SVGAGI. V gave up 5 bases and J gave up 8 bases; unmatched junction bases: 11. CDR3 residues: CASSPLTGLGGYTF. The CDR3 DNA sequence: TGTGCCAGCAGTCCCCTGACAGGGCTGGGCGGCTACACCTTC.

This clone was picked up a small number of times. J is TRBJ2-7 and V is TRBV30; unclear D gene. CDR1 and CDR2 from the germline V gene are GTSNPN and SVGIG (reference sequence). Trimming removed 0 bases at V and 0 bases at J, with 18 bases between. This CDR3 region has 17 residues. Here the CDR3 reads CAWSVMVAMNHSYEQYF. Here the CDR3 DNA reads TGTGCCTGGAGTGTAATGGTGGCCATGAACCACTCCTACGAGCAGTACTTC.

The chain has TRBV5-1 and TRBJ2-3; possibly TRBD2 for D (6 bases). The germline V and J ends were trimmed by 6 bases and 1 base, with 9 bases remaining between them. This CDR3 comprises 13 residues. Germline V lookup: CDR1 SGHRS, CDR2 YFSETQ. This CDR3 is CASTSSGTDTQYF. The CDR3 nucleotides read TGCGCCAGCACCTCTAGCGGCACAGATACGCAGTATTTT.

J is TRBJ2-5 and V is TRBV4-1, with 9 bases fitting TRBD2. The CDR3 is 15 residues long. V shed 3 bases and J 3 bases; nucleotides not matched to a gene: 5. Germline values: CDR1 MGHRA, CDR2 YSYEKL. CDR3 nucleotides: TGCGCCAGCAGCCAGACCGGGACTAGCAAAGAGACCCAGTACTTC. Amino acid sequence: CASSQTGTSKETQYF.

The DNA for the CDR3 is TGTGCCAGCAGCCAAGGACAGGCTGAAAAACTGTTTTTT. It encodes CASSQGQAEKLFF. The chain carries TRBV5-4 and TRBJ1-4, with 7 bases identical to TRBD1. V gave up 4 bases and J gave up 7 bases; unmatched junction bases: 4. Germline loops: CDR1 SGHNT, CDR2 YYREEE (reference sequence). The CDR3 is made up of 13 amino acids.

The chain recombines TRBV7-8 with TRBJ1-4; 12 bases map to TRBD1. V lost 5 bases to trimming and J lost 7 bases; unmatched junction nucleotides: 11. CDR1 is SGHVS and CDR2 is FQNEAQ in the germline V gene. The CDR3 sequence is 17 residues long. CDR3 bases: TGTGCCAGCAGCCCCCTACCGGGACAGGGGGCTGTTGAAAAACTGTTTTTT. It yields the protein CASSPLPGQGAVEKLFF.

The CDR3 DNA is TGTGCCAGCAGCCGACTCTGGCGGGAGGGCTACGAGCAGTACTTC. Its protein is CASSRLWREGYEQYF. The J gene is TRBJ2-7, the V gene TRBV11-2; 9 nucleotides agree with TRBD2. Germline lookup yields CDR1 SGHAT and CDR2 FQNNGV. V lost 5 bases to trimming and J lost 3 bases; unmatched junction nucleotides: 8. The CDR3 loop spans 15 amino acids.

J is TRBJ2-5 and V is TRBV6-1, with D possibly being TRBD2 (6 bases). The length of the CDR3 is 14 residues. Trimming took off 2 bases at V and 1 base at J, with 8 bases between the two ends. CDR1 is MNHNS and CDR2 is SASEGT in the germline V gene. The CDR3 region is CASSELRGQETQYF. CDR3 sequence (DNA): TGTGCCAGCAGTGAACTGCGGGGCCAAGAGACCCAGTACTTC.

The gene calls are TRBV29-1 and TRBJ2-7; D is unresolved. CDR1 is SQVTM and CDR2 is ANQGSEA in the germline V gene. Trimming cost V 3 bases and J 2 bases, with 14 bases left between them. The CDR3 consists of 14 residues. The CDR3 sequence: CSVDSGDPTYEQYF. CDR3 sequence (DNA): TGCAGCGTTGATAGTGGTGATCCGACCTACGAGCAGTACTTC.

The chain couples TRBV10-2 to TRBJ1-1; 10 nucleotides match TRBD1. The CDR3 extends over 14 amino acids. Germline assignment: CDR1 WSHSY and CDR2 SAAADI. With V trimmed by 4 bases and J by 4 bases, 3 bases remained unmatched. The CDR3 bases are TGCGCCAGCAGTGCCGGGACAGGGGCCACTGAAGCTTTCTTT. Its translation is CASSAGTGATEAFF.

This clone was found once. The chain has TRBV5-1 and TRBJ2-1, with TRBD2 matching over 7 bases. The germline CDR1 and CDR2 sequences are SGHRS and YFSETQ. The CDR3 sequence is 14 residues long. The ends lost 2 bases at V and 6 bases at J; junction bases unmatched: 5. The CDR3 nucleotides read TGCGCCAGCAGCTTAGAACCTAGCGGCAATGAGCAGTTCTTC. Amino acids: CASSLEPSGNEQFF.

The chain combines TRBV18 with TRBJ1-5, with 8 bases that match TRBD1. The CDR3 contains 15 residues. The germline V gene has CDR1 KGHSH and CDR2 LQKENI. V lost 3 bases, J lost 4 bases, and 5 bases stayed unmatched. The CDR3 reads CASSPNRGSNQPQHF. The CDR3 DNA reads TGTGCCAGCTCACCGAACAGGGGGAGTAATCAGCCCCAGCATTTT.

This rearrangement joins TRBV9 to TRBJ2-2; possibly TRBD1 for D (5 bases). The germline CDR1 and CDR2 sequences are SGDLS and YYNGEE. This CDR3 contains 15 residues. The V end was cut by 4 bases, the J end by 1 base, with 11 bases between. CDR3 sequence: CASSPQGLNTGELFF. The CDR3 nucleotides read TGTGCCAGCAGCCCTCAGGGCCTGAACACCGGGGAGCTGTTTTTT.

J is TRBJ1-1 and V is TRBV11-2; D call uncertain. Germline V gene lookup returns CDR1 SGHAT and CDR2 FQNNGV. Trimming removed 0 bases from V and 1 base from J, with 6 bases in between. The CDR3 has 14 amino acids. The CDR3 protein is CASSLDRWNTEAFF. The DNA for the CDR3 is TGTGCCAGCAGCTTAGATCGGTGGAACACTGAAGCTTTCTTT. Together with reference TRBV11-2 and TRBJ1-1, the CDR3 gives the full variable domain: EAGVAQSPRYKIIEKRQSVAFWCNPISGHATLYWYQQILGQGPKLLIQFQNNGVVDDSQLPKDRFSAERLKGVDSTLKIQPAKLEDSAVYLCASSLDRWNTEAFFGQGTRLTVV.

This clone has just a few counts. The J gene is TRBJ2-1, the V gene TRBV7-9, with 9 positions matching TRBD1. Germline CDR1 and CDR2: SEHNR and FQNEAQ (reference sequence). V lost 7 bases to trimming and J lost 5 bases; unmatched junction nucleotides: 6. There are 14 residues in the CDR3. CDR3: CASTPGTGNNEQFF. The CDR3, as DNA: TGTGCCAGCACCCCCGGGACAGGGAACAATGAGCAGTTCTTC. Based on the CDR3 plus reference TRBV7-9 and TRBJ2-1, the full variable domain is DTGVSQNPRHKITKRGQNVTFRCDPISEHNRLYWYRQTLGQGPEFLTYFQNEAQLEKSRLLSDRFSAERPKGSFSTLEIQRTEQGDSAMYLCASTPGTGNNEQFFGPGTRLTVL.

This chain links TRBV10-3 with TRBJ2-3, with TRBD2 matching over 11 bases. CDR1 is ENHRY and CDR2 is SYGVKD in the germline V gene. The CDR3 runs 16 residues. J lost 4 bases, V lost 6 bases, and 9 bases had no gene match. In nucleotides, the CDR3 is TGTGCCATCAGGCCCACTAGCGGGAGACGTCCAGATACGCAGTATTTT. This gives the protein CAIRPTSGRRPDTQYF.

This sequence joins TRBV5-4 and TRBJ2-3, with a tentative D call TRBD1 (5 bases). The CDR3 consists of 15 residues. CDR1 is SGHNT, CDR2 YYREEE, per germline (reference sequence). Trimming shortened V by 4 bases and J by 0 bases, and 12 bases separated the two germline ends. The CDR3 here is CASSQLTVSTDTQYF. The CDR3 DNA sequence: TGTGCCAGCAGCCAACTGACAGTTAGCACAGATACGCAGTATTTT.

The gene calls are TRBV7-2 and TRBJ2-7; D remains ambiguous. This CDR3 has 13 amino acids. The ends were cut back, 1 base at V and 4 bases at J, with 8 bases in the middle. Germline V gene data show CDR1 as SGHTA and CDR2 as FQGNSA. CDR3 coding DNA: TGTGCCAGCAGCTTAGATCCGGGTTACGAGCAGTACTTC. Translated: CASSLDPGYEQYF.

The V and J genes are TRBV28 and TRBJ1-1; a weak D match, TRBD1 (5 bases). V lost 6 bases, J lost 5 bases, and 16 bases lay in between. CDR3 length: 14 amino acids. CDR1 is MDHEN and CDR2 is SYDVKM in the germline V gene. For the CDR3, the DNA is TGTGCCAGCAGCCTACAGGTTATGTGGACTGAAGCTTTCTTT. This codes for CASSLQVMWTEAFF.

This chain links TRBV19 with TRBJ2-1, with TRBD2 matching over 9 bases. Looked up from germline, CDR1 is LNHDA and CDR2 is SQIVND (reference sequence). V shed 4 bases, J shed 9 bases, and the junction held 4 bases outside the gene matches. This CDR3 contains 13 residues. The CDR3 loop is CASSTGLAVEQFF. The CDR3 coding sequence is TGTGCCAGTAGTACGGGACTAGCCGTTGAGCAGTTCTTC.

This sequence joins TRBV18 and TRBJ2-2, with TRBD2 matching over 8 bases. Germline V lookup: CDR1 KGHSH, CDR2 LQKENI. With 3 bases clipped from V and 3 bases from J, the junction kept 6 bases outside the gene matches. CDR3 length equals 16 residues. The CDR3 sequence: CASSPLAGGYTGELFF. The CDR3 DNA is TGTGCCAGCTCACCGCTTGCGGGGGGTTACACCGGGGAGCTGTTTTTT.

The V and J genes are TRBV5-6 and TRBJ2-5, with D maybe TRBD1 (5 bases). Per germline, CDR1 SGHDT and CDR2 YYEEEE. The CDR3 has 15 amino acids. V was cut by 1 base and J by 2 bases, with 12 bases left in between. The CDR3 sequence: CASSLSAGWQETQYF. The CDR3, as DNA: TGTGCCAGCAGCTTGTCGGCAGGGTGGCAAGAGACCCAGTACTTC.

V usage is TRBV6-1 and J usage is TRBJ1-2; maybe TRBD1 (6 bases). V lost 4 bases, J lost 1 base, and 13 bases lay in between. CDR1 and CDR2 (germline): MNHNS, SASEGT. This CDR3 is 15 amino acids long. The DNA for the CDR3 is TGTGCCAGCAGTGCGGCAGGGGCACATAACTATGGCTACACCTTC. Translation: CASSAAGAHNYGYTF.

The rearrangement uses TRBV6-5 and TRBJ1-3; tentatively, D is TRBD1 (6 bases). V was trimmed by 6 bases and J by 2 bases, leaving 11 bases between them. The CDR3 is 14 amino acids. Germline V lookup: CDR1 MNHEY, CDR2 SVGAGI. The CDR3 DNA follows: TGTGCCAGCAGCCTCAGGGGACCTGGAAACACCATATATTTT. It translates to CASSLRGPGNTIYF.

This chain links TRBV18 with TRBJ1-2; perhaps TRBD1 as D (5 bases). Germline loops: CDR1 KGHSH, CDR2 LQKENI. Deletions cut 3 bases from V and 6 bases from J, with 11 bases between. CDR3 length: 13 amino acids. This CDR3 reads CASSPTETDGYTF. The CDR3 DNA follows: TGTGCCAGCTCACCGACAGAGACTGATGGCTACACCTTC.

The CDR3 spells CASSFLGGGRNIQYF. The CDR3 DNA is TGTGCCAGTAGTTTTTTGGGGGGGGGCCGGAACATTCAGTACTTC. This chain connects TRBV19 to TRBJ2-4; D possibly corresponds to TRBD2 (7 bases). The germline V gene encodes CDR1 LNHDA and CDR2 SQIVND (reference sequence). The germline V and J ends were trimmed by 5 bases and 7 bases, with 18 bases remaining between them. The CDR3 consists of 15 residues.

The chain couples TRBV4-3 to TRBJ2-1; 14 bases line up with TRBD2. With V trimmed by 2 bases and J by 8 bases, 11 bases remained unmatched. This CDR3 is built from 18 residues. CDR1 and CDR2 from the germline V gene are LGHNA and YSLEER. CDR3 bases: TGCGCCAGCAGCCAATTGCGGGTAGGGACTAGCGGGAGTTATGAGCAGTTCTTC. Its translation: CASSQLRVGTSGSYEQFF.

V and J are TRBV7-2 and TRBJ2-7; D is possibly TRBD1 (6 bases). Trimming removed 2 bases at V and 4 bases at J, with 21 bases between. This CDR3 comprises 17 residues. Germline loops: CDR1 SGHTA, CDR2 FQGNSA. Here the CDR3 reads CASSLSGAPPVSYEQYF. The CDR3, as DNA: TGTGCCAGCAGCTTATCAGGGGCGCCCCCAGTATCTTACGAGCAGTACTTC.